The 28 T cell receptor beta chains below come from one sample, sequenced in a study of T-cell memory formation after mild COVID-19 (dated by TCRdb to the early 2020s). Libraries came from 5' RACE. Sequencing was carried out with an Illumina NovaSeq 6000. TCRdb took the public reads, trimmed them with fastp at Q25, ran MiXCR for clone calling and kept in-frame beta chains. One record per CDR3 amino acid sequence lists the most common genes and DNA. Across this sample there are fewer than 650,000 distinct CDR3 sequences, with approximately 15% seen only once. About 7.5% of the sample goes to the ten largest clones. The sample consisted of PBMCs or a T cell subset sorted from them (not recorded which). The source of these receptors is an adult woman who had mild COVID-19 (a few samples of this study predate the infection). The sample titles of this study are shuffled in the database, so cell type and time point are left out; the donor was told from shared clones.

This clonotype appeared a few times. This chain links TRBV12-3 or TRBV12-4 with TRBJ1-2; unclear D gene. The CDR3 has 14 residues. The V end was cut by 7 bases, the J end by 4 bases, with 16 bases between. CDR3 sequence (DNA): TGTGCCAGCACGCAGTCTAGACACCGCTATGGCTACACCTTC. Translated: CASTQSRHRYGYTF.

This clonotype was seen a few times. The chain carries TRBV12-3 or TRBV12-4 and TRBJ2-7; D unclear. This CDR3 is built from 10 residues. V lost 8 bases, J lost 4 bases, and 6 bases lay in between. The CDR3 DNA sequence: TGTGCCAGCGGGGTGTACGAGCAGTACTTC. Encoded protein: CASGVYEQYF.

This clonotype was picked up a small number of times. The V and J genes are TRBV11-3 and TRBJ2-3, with 7 bases identical to TRBD2. Germline lookup yields CDR1 SGHNT and CDR2 YENEEA. V dropped 4 bases and J dropped 6; count of bases not matched to a gene: 10. This CDR3 contains 15 residues. The chain's CDR3 is CASSSRAGPQDTQYF. The CDR3 DNA follows: TGTGCCAGCAGCTCGAGAGCGGGACCTCAGGATACGCAGTATTTT. The whole variable domain, remainder taken from reference TRBV11-3 and TRBJ2-3, is EAGVVQSPRYKIIEKKQPVAFWCNPISGHNTLYWYLQNLGQGPELLIRYENEEAVDDSQLPKDRFSAERLKGVDSTLKIQPAELGDSAVYLCASSSRAGPQDTQYFGPGTRLTVL.

V usage is TRBV7-7 and J usage is TRBJ2-5, with D tentatively TRBD1 (6 bases). Germline V gene data show CDR1 as SSHAT and CDR2 as FNYEAQ (reference sequence). The CDR3 sequence is 15 residues long. Trimming removed 5 bases at V and 5 bases at J, with 18 bases between. The CDR3 region has the DNA TGTGCCAGCAGCCTGAGAACAGGGAGCCGGGAGACCCAGTACTTC. Its translation is CASSLRTGSRETQYF.

The rearrangement links TRBV24-1 to TRBJ2-5; perhaps TRBD1 as D (6 bases). V lost 5 bases to trimming and J lost 1 base, with 10 bases between them. CDR3 length: 14 amino acids. Germline assignment: CDR1 KGHDR and CDR2 SFDVKD. CDR3 coding DNA: TGTGCCACCAGTGGTCCAGGGGTCCAAGAGACCCAGTACTTC. Translation gives CATSGPGVQETQYF.

Here the CDR3 reads CASSYSTLGQFF. In nucleotides, the CDR3 is TGTGCCAGCAGTTACTCGACGCTAGGGCAGTTCTTC. The chain couples TRBV6-2 or TRBV6-3 to TRBJ2-1; the D is unclear. The V end lost 0 bases, the J end lost 12 bases, and 9 bases lay between the germline ends. From germline, CDR1 is MNHEY and CDR2 SVGEGT. The CDR3 extends over 12 amino acids.

This clonotype was detected a few times. The gene calls are TRBV5-5 and TRBJ2-2; D possibly corresponds to TRBD1 (5 bases). The CDR3 has 14 amino acids. V lost 2 bases and J 6 bases, leaving 11 bases between the germline ends. Germline CDR1 is SGHKS and CDR2 is YYEKEE (reference sequence). The CDR3 DNA is TGTGCCAGCAGCTTTGCAGGGTACGCCGGGGAGCTGTTTTTT. Protein product: CASSFAGYAGELFF.

The rearrangement uses TRBV27 and TRBJ1-2; no clear D gene. Germline loops: CDR1 MNHEY, CDR2 SMNVEV (reference sequence). Trimming shortened V by 9 bases and J by 3 bases, and 14 bases separated the two germline ends. The length of the CDR3 is 13 residues. CDR3 protein: CASSTTPYYGYTF. The CDR3 bases are TGTGCCAGTAGTACTACTCCATACTATGGCTACACCTTC.

The J gene is TRBJ2-7, the V gene TRBV7-9; TRBD1 might be the D (5 bases). Trimming pared 1 base from V and 2 bases from J, leaving 12 bases between. The V gene's germline CDR1 is SEHNR and CDR2 FQNEAQ (reference sequence). This CDR3 comprises 15 residues. CDR3 DNA sequence: TGTGCCAGCAGCTTAGAGCAGGGCCCTCCCTACGAGCAGTACTTC. It yields the protein CASSLEQGPPYEQYF.

This clonotype was found a few times. The chain employs TRBV10-3 and TRBJ1-6; 9 bases map to TRBD1. The CDR3 consists of 16 residues. Germline assignment: CDR1 ENHRY and CDR2 SYGVKD. J was trimmed by 13 bases and V by 0 bases; bases with no gene match: 10. Here the CDR3 reads CAISESMGQGTGPLHF. CDR3 DNA: TGTGCCATCAGTGAGTCCATGGGACAGGGTACGGGGCCCCTCCACTTT.

The chain links TRBV27 to TRBJ2-2; D is ambiguous. Trimming took 2 bases from V and 3 from J, leaving 7 bases between them. The germline CDR1 and CDR2 sequences are MNHEY and SMNVEV (reference sequence). CDR3 length: 14 amino acids. CDR3 bases: TGTGCCAGCAGTTTACAGTCCTACACCGGGGAGCTGTTTTTT. Translation gives CASSLQSYTGELFF.

J is TRBJ2-6 and V is TRBV15; no firm D call. V lost 1 base, J lost 12 bases, and 13 bases lay in between. The CDR3 is 14 residues long. Germline CDR1 and CDR2: LNHNV and YYDKDF (reference sequence). This CDR3 is CATSRVVPGLVLTF. The CDR3 DNA is TGTGCCACCAGCAGAGTAGTGCCTGGCCTCGTCCTGACTTTC.

This clonotype was counted only a few times. The chain employs TRBV2 and TRBJ1-1, with a possible D match to TRBD1 (5 bases). CDR3 length: 12 amino acids. Germline-derived CDR1 and CDR2 are SNHLY and FYNNEI. The V end lost 6 bases, the J end lost 5 bases, and 10 bases lay between the germline ends. DNA of the CDR3: TGTGCCAGCAGGGACCAGGGAACTGAAGCTTTCTTT. Its protein is CASRDQGTEAFF. The whole variable domain, remainder taken from reference TRBV2 and TRBJ1-1, is EPEVTQTPSHQVTQMGQEVILRCVPISNHLYFYWYRQILGQKVEFLVSFYNNEISEKSEIFDDQFSVERPDGSNFTLKIRSTKLEDSAMYFCASRDQGTEAFFGQGTRLTVV.

On this clonotype: Sequence at one end of the junction differs from germline and may be a read error. The V gene is TRBV5-6, the J gene TRBJ2-3; 10 bases align to TRBD1. Germline V CDR1 and CDR2: SGHDT, YYEEEE. The length of the CDR3 is 18 residues. The CDR3 DNA is TGTGCCAGCAGCTCTAGTTGGACAGGGGGAAACCCCACATATACGCAGTATTTT. Protein product: CASSSSWTGGNPTYTQYF.

The rearrangement uses TRBV7-9 and TRBJ2-1; D gene unclear. The length of the CDR3 is 10 residues. With 5 bases removed from V and 9 bases from J, the gap between germline ends came to 5 bases. Germline V gene lookup returns CDR1 SEHNR and CDR2 FQNEAQ (reference sequence). The CDR3 protein is CASSPVEQFF. In nucleotides, the CDR3 is TGTGCCAGCAGCCCCGTTGAGCAGTTCTTC.

This clonotype occurred many times. The chain carries TRBV3-1 and TRBJ2-5; 7 bases align to TRBD1. In germline, CDR1 is LGHDT, CDR2 YNNKEL (reference sequence). The CDR3 contains 15 residues. J lost 2 bases, V lost 4 bases, and 7 bases had no gene match. The CDR3 reads CASSRWTGPQETQYF. The CDR3 bases are TGTGCCAGCAGCCGGTGGACAGGCCCACAAGAGACCCAGTACTTC.

This clonotype was detected many times. The chain joins TRBV25-1 to TRBJ1-1; D not resolved. CDR1 and CDR2 from the germline V gene are MGHDK and SYGVNS. Trimming stripped 3 bases from V and 8 bases from J, with 10 bases between. This CDR3 is built from 12 residues. The CDR3 DNA reads as TGTGCCAGCAGTGACACGTCTGGGGAAGCTTTCTTT. This gives the protein CASSDTSGEAFF.

A few counts support this clonotype. V and J are TRBV14 and TRBJ1-2; D not resolved. The CDR3 runs 14 residues. Germline V lookup: CDR1 SGHDN, CDR2 FVKESK. The V and J ends lost 2 bases and 1 base respectively, with 8 bases between them. The CDR3 DNA is TGTGCCAGCAGCCAACTACGACTTAACTATGGCTACACCTTC. Its protein product is CASSQLRLNYGYTF.

The gene calls are TRBV6-5 and TRBJ1-1, with D perhaps TRBD1 (5 bases). Germline V gene sequence: CDR1 MNHEY, CDR2 SVGAGI. V gave up 0 bases and J gave up 1 base, with 21 bases separating them. The CDR3 loop spans 19 amino acids. The CDR3: CASSYSFRPWGVRNTEAFF. In nucleotides, the CDR3 is TGTGCCAGCAGTTACTCGTTTCGGCCGTGGGGCGTGAGGAACACTGAAGCTTTCTTT.

This clonotype was counted ten times or more. J is TRBJ2-3 and V is TRBV7-2, with D unresolved. In germline, CDR1 is SGHTA, CDR2 FQGNSA. V was shortened by 2 bases and J by 1 base, with 13 bases between the two germline ends. This CDR3 has 16 amino acids. CDR3 residues: CASSLTVLPGTDTQYF. In DNA, the CDR3 is TGTGCCAGCAGCTTAACAGTCCTCCCGGGCACAGATACGCAGTATTTT. The variable domain in full, with the rest retrieved from reference TRBV7-2 and TRBJ2-3, is GAGVSQSPSNKVTEKGKDVELRCDPISGHTALYWYRQSLGQGLEFLIYFQGNSAPDKSGLPSDRFSAERTGGSVSTLTIQRTQQEDSAVYLCASSLTVLPGTDTQYFGPGTRLTVL.

This clonotype has only a few counts. The gene calls are TRBV13 and TRBJ2-7; 13 positions match TRBD2. The germline CDR1 and CDR2 sequences are PRHDT and FYEKMQ (reference sequence). After removal of 5 bases from V and 7 bases from J, the junction contained 8 bases not matched to a gene. This CDR3 comprises 15 residues. CDR3 nucleotides: TGTGCCAGCAGCCACGGACTAGCGGGAGTTATGGAGCAGTACTTC. Translated: CASSHGLAGVMEQYF.

This clonotype has a handful of counts. The chain carries TRBV7-9 and TRBJ1-1; 8 bases align to TRBD1. Per germline, CDR1 SEHNR and CDR2 FQNEAQ (reference sequence). Trimming at V came to 5 bases and at J to 4 bases, leaving 6 bases not matched to a gene. This CDR3 is built from 14 residues. The CDR3 sequence: CASSLGQESTEAFF. The CDR3 DNA reads TGTGCCAGCAGCCTGGGACAGGAAAGCACTGAAGCTTTCTTT.

This chain connects TRBV12-3 or TRBV12-4 to TRBJ2-7; 7 bases line up with TRBD1. The CDR3 is made up of 17 amino acids. Germline trimming cut 3 bases from V and 3 bases from J; bases unmatched to any gene: 14. The CDR3 loop is CASSFTPAPTGLYEQYF. The CDR3 DNA sequence: TGTGCCAGCAGTTTCACCCCCGCACCGACAGGGCTCTACGAGCAGTACTTC.

The chain employs TRBV12-3 or TRBV12-4 and TRBJ2-1, with 11 positions matching TRBD2. V shed 1 base, J shed 8 bases, and the junction held 7 bases outside the gene matches. This CDR3 has 16 amino acids. Written as DNA, the CDR3 is TGTGCCAGCAGTTTAGAAGCTAGCGGGAGGCCCTATGAGCAGTTCTTC. Protein product: CASSLEASGRPYEQFF.

The table lists this clonotype with a few counts. The chain combines TRBV7-3 with TRBJ1-5, with D unclear. Germline CDR1 is SGHTA and CDR2 is FQGTGA. This CDR3 is 13 amino acids long. Trimming shortened V by 4 bases and J by 5 bases, and 9 bases separated the two germline ends. The CDR3 is CASSSEIDQPQHF. For the CDR3, the DNA is TGTGCCAGCAGCTCTGAGATTGATCAGCCCCAGCATTTT.

This chain joins TRBV2 and TRBJ1-3; D is ambiguous. CDR1 and CDR2 (germline): SNHLY, FYNNEI. There are 14 residues in the CDR3. Trimming removed 10 bases from V and 0 bases from J, with 13 bases in between. The CDR3 is CATQTHSSGNTIYF. The CDR3 nucleotides are TGTGCCACGCAGACCCACAGCTCTGGAAACACCATATATTTT.

J is TRBJ1-1 and V is TRBV7-9, with 7 bases matching TRBD1. The CDR3 is made up of 15 amino acids. Germline loops: CDR1 SEHNR, CDR2 FQNEAQ (reference sequence). V shed 4 bases, J shed 1 base, and the junction held 6 bases outside the gene matches. The CDR3 protein is CASSWRDRRNTEAFF. DNA of the CDR3: TGTGCCAGCAGCTGGAGGGACAGAAGGAACACTGAAGCTTTCTTT. Full variable domain (rest looked up from reference TRBV7-9 and TRBJ1-1): DTGVSQNPRHKITKRGQNVTFRCDPISEHNRLYWYRQTLGQGPEFLTYFQNEAQLEKSRLLSDRFSAERPKGSFSTLEIQRTEQGDSAMYLCASSWRDRRNTEAFFGQGTRLTVV.

This clonotype was observed a few times. The chain links TRBV9 to TRBJ2-1; tentatively, D is TRBD2 (5 bases). In germline, CDR1 is SGDLS, CDR2 YYNGEE. The CDR3 is made up of 15 amino acids. Trimming removed 0 bases at V and 3 bases at J, with 10 bases between. CDR3 DNA: TGTGCCAGCAGCGTAGCGGGGTCTAACTACAATGAGCAGTTCTTC. Encoded protein: CASSVAGSNYNEQFF.